The T cell receptor (delta chain) described here comes from a study of Vδ1+ human thymocytes. Study results and caveats: In the thymus, TRG and TRD repertoires looked highly polyclonal with Gaussian CDR3 lengths. Despite high sort purity, roughly 18% of thymic T cell receptor delta sequences were Vdelta2.

The germline V gene encodes CDR1 TSWWSYY and CDR2 QGS. Trimming shortened V by 0 bases and J by 0 bases, and 11 bases separated the two germline ends. CDR3 length: 16 residues. This clone was recorded a few times. Its antigen is undetermined. The template was reverse-transcribed extracted RNA. The CDR3 regions were amplified by multiplex PCR from V-gene primers to a constant-region primer. TCRdb re-called clones from the multiplex PCR reads using CATT. The table includes 70,000 to 90,000 delta-chain clones, around 32% detected once. This TCR was sampled from a boy in the first two years of life who had congenital heart surgery. The chain combines TRDV1 with TRDJ1; D is ambiguous. The sample was Vdelta1+ gamma-delta thymocytes from the thymus. The subset was: FACS-sorted CD3+ TCRalphabeta- TCRVdelta1+ TCRVdelta2- thymocytes. The CDR3 reads CALGELPPTNTDKLIF. CDR3 sequence (DNA): TGTGCTCTTGGGGAACTACCCCCCACGAACACCGATAAACTCATCTTT.